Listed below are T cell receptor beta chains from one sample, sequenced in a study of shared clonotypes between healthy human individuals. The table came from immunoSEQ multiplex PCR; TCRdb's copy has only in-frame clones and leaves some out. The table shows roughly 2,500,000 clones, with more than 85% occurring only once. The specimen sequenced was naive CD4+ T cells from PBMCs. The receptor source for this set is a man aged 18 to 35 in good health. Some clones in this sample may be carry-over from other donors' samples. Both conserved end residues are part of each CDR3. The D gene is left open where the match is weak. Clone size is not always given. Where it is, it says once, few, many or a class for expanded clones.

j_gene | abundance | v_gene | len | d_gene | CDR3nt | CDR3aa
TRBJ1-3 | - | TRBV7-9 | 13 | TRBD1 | TGTGCCAGCAGCTTGTCGCAGGGGGACACCATATATTTT | CASSLSQGDTIYF
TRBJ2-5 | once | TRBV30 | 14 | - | TGTGCCTGGACCCACAACAGAGTAAAAGAGACCCAGTACTTC | CAWTHNRVKETQYF
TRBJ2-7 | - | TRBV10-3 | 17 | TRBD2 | TGTGCCATCAGTGAACTTACCACTAGCGGCTTATCCTACGAGCAGTACTTC | CAISELTTSGLSYEQYF
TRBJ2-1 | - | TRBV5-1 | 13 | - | TGCGCCAGCAGCTTGGCCGGGTGGGGTGAGCAGTTCTTC | CASSLAGWGEQFF
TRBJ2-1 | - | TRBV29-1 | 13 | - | TGCAGCGTTGACAGGGGCCCCTACAATGAGCAGTTCTTC | CSVDRGPYNEQFF
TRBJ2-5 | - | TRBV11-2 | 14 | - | TGTGCCAGCAGCAGAGGATCCAGCCGGGAGACCCAGTACTTC | CASSRGSSRETQYF
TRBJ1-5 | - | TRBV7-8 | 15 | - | TGTGCCAGCAGCACAGGCGGGGGTATAAATCAGCCCCAGCATTTT | CASSTGGGINQPQHF
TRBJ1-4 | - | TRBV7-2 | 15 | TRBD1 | TGTGCCAGCAGTGACTACGGGACAGCAAATGAAAAACTGTTTTTT | CASSDYGTANEKLFF
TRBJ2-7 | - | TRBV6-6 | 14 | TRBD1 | TGTGCCAGCAGTAACGGACAGGGCTACTACGAGCAGTACTTC | CASSNGQGYYEQYF
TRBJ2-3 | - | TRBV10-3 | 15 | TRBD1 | TGTGCCATCAGTATGGGTCAGGGGGACGGAGATACGCAGTATTTT | CAISMGQGDGDTQYF
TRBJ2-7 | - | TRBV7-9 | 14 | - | TGTGCCAGCAGCTTATTGGCAGGCTACTACGAGCAGTACTTC | CASSLLAGYYEQYF
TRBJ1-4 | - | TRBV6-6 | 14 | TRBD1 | TGTGCCAGCAGCTTCGACAGGGAAATTGAAAAACTGTTTTTT | CASSFDREIEKLFF
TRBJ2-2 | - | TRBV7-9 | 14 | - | TGTGCCAGCAGCTTACTCCTGAACACCGGGGAGCTGTTTTTT | CASSLLLNTGELFF
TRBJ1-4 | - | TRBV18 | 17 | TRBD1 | TGTGCCAGCTCACCCAACCGACAGGGCGTAACGGGGGAAAAACTGTTTTTT | CASSPNRQGVTGEKLFF
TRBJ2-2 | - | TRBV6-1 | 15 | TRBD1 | TGTGCCAGCAGTCCACAGGGGGTCTTCACCGGGGAGCTGTTTTTT | CASSPQGVFTGELFF
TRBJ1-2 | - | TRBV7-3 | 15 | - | TGTGCCAGCAGCTCCCGGTCGGGACCGATTGAGGGCTACACCTTC | CASSSRSGPIEGYTF
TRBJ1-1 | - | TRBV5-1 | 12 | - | TGCGCCAGCAGCAGGGGGAGGACTGAAGCTTTCTTT | CASSRGRTEAFF